This passage covers 13 T cell receptor beta chains from one sample sequenced in a study of T-cell memory formation after mild COVID-19. MiXCR, applied by TCRdb to the 5' RACE reads, yields one record per CDR3 protein. The table has 300,000 to 400,000 distinct CDR3 sequences, 13% seen once. Sequenced input: PBMCs or a T cell subset sorted from them (not recorded which). The receptors stem from a man younger than 35 who had mild COVID-19 (a few samples of this study predate the infection). Cell type and time point are not known.

The gene calls are TRBV7-3 and TRBJ1-2, with D unclear. The V end was cut by 5 bases, the J end by 4 bases, with 14 bases between. Germline V CDR1 and CDR2: SGHTA, FQGTGA. The CDR3 contains 14 residues. As DNA, the CDR3 is TGTGCCAGCAGCCAGAGGCCAGACGGCTATGGCTACACCTTC. Encoded protein: CASSQRPDGYGYTF.

This clonotype has only a few counts. The chain joins TRBV7-2 to TRBJ1-6; D unresolved. The germline V gene encodes CDR1 SGHTA and CDR2 FQGNSA. This CDR3 is 14 amino acids long. With 1 base removed from V and 9 bases from J, the gap between germline ends came to 10 bases. Written as DNA, the CDR3 is TGTGCCAGCAGCTTAGAACCCTTCGGTTCACCCCTCCACTTT. Its protein is CASSLEPFGSPLHF.

In this sample, this clonotype turned up a few times. The V gene is TRBV7-9, the J gene TRBJ2-4, with D uncertain. V lost 1 base, J lost 0 bases, and 10 bases lay in between. Germline V gene sequence: CDR1 SEHNR, CDR2 FQNEAQ (reference sequence). The CDR3 has 16 residues. The CDR3 DNA reads TGTGCCAGCAGCTTAGGGCGGAACATAGCCAAAAACATTCAGTACTTC. This translates into CASSLGRNIAKNIQYF.

This clonotype was picked up a small number of times. V gene TRBV19 combines with J gene TRBJ1-2, with 9 positions matching TRBD1. The V gene end was trimmed by 5 bases and the J gene end by 1 base; junction bases not matched to a gene: 5. The CDR3 length is 15 residues. The V gene's germline CDR1 is LNHDA and CDR2 SQIVND (reference sequence). The chain's CDR3 is CASSGGTGFNYGYTF. The CDR3 bases are TGTGCCAGTAGTGGCGGGACAGGGTTTAACTATGGCTACACCTTC.

The chain recombines TRBV14 with TRBJ2-7; 9 bases are a match to TRBD1. Germline V gives CDR1 SGHDN, CDR2 FVKESK. The CDR3 is made up of 18 amino acids. Trimming took 0 bases from V and 3 from J; bases not matched to a gene: 12. CDR3 sequence: CASSQEKDWDRVCYEQYF. CDR3 nucleotide sequence: TGTGCCAGCAGCCAAGAGAAAGATTGGGACAGGGTTTGCTACGAGCAGTACTTC.

This chain joins TRBV20-1 and TRBJ2-5; unclear D gene. Germline V lookup: CDR1 DFQATT, CDR2 SNEGSKA (reference sequence). This CDR3 region has 13 residues. V dropped 6 bases and J dropped 5 bases, with 16 bases sitting between them. As DNA, the CDR3 is TGCAGTGCCCAACAGTCTTCGAGCGAGACCCAGTACTTC. As protein: CSAQQSSSETQYF.

The sample holds a few counts of this clonotype. The chain combines TRBV4-3 with TRBJ2-7, with 10 bases lining up with TRBD2. In germline, CDR1 is LGHNA, CDR2 YSLEER. This CDR3 region has 16 residues. Trimming cost V 4 bases and J 2 bases; bases outside gene matches: 8. CDR3 in DNA: TGCGCCAGCAGCCTCGGGCTAGCGGGGGAGACCTACGAGCAGTACTTC. This translates into CASSLGLAGETYEQYF.

This clonotype was counted between two and nine times. The V gene is TRBV6-2 or TRBV6-3, the J gene TRBJ1-1, with TRBD1 identical over 8 bases. This CDR3 spans 11 amino acids. Germline CDR1 reads MNHEY; CDR2 reads SVGEGT. V shed 6 bases, J shed 9 bases, and the junction held 3 bases outside the gene matches. CDR3 loop: CASRRQGKAFF. CDR3 DNA: TGTGCCAGCAGAAGACAGGGGAAAGCTTTCTTT.

This clonotype was detected only a few times. The genes are TRBV12-3 or TRBV12-4 and TRBJ2-3; D remains unclear. The CDR3 spans 14 residues. Between the trimmed V and J ends, which lost 4 bases and 2 bases, there was a span of 10 bases. The CDR3 is CASSYLGLTDTQYF. The CDR3 bases are TGTGCCAGCAGTTATTTGGGTCTCACAGATACGCAGTATTTT.

This clonotype has only a few counts. The chain has TRBV5-1 and TRBJ1-3; no reliable D call. The CDR3 has 13 amino acids. The V end lost 0 bases, the J end lost 10 bases, and 11 bases lay between the germline ends. CDR1 is SGHRS and CDR2 is YFSETQ in the germline V gene. The CDR3 loop is CASSLAARSTIYF. CDR3 nucleotides: TGCGCCAGCAGCTTGGCCGCTCGGTCTACCATATATTTT.

This clonotype was recorded a few times. This chain uses TRBV6-2 or TRBV6-3 with TRBJ2-5, with 8 bases aligning to TRBD2. This CDR3 has 15 residues. Germline V lookup: CDR1 MNHEY, CDR2 SVGEGT. The V gene end was trimmed by 6 bases and the J gene end by 2 bases; junction bases not matched to a gene: 8. CDR3: CASRLRLAPQETQYF. CDR3 sequence (DNA): TGTGCCAGCAGGCTCCGACTAGCGCCTCAAGAGACCCAGTACTTC.

V is TRBV12-5 and J is TRBJ2-5; 7 bases match TRBD1. The junction had 7 bases not matched to a gene; V was cut back by 5 bases and J by 4 bases. The CDR3 runs 14 residues. Looked up from germline, CDR1 is LGHNT and CDR2 is FRNRAP. The CDR3 is CASGHLQGTETQYF. CDR3 in DNA: TGTGCTAGTGGTCACCTACAGGGGACAGAGACCCAGTACTTC.

This clonotype was counted many times. The rearrangement joins TRBV7-9 to TRBJ2-1, with TRBD2 matching over 9 bases. V shed 5 bases and J 2 bases; nucleotides not matched to a gene: 4. CDR3 length: 15 amino acids. Germline assignment: CDR1 SEHNR and CDR2 FQNEAQ (reference sequence). The CDR3 is CASSPQRGAYNEQFF. The DNA of the CDR3 is TGTGCCAGCAGCCCCCAGCGGGGGGCCTACAATGAGCAGTTCTTC.